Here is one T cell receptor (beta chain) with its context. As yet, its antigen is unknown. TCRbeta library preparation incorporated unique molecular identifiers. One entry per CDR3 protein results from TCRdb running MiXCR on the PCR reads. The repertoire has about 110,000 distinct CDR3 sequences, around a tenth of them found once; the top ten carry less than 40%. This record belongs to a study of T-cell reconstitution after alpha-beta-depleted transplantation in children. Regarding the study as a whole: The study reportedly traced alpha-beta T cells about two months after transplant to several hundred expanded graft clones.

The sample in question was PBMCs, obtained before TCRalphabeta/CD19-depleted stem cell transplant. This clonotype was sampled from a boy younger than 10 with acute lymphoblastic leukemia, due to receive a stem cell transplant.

The CDR3 nucleotides read TGTGCTAGTGGTTGGGCCCCGACAGGGAAATGGAGCGGCTACACCTTC. Encoded protein: CASGWAPTGKWSGYTF. This rearrangement joins TRBV12-5 to TRBJ1-2; 7 bases fit TRBD1. The ends lost 4 bases at V and 8 bases at J; junction bases unmatched: 16. Germline V gene sequence: CDR1 LGHNT, CDR2 FRNRAP. CDR3 size: 16 residues.